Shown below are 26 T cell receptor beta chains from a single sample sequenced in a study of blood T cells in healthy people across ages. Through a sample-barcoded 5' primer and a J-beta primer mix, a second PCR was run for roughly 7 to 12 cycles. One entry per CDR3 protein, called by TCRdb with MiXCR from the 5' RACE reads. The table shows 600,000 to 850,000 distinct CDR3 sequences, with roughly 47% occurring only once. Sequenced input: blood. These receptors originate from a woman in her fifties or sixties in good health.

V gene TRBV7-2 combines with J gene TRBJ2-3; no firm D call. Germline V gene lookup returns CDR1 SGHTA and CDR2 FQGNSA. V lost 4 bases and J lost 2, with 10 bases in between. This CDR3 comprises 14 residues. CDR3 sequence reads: CASSSLSSTDTQYF. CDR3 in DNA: TGTGCCAGCAGCTCTTTAAGCTCCACAGATACGCAGTATTTT.

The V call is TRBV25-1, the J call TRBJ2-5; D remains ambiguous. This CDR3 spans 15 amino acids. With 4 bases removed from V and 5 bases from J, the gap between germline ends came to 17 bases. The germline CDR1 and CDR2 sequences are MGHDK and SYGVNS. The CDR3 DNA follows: TGTGCCAGCAGTGGTAAGCTAGTAGTACCGGAGACCCAGTACTTC. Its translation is CASSGKLVVPETQYF.

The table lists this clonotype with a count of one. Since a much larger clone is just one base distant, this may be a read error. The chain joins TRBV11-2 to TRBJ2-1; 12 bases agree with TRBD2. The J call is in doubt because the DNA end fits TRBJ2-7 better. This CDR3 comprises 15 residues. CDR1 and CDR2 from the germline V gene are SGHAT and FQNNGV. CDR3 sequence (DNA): TGTGCCTGCAGCCCCAGACTAGCGGGAGCCAACGAGCAGTACTTC. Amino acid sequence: CACSPRLAGANEQYF.

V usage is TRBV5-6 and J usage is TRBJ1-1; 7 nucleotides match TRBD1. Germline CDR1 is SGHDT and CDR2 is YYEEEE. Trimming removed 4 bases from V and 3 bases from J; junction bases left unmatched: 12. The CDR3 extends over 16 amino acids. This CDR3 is CASSLLIGGAYTEAFF. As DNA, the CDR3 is TGTGCCAGCAGCCTCTTGATAGGGGGCGCCTACACTGAAGCTTTCTTT. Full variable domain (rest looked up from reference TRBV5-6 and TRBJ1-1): DAGVTQSPTHLIKTRGQQVTLRCSPKSGHDTVSWYQQALGQGPQFIFQYYEEEERQRGNFPDRFSGHQFPNYSSELNVNALLLGDSALYLCASSLLIGGAYTEAFFGQGTRLTVV.

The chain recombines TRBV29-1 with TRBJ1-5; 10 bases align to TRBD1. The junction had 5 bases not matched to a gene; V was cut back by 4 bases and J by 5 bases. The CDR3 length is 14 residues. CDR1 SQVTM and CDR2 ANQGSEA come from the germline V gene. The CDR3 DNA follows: TGCAGCGTTGCGGGACAGGGGCCCGATCAGCCCCAGCATTTT. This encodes CSVAGQGPDQPQHF.

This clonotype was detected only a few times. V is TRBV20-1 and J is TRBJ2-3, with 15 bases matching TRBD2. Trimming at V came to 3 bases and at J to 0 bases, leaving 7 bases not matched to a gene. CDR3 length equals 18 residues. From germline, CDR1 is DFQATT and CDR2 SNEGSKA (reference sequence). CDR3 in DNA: TGCAGTGCTAGTCCCGGACTAGCGGGGGGGAAGAGCACAGATACGCAGTATTTT. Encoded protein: CSASPGLAGGKSTDTQYF.

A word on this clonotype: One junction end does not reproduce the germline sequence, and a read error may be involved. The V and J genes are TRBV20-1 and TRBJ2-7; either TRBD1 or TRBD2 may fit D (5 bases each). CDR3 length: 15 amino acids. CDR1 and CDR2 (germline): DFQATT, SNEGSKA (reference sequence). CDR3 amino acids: CSASFGTGTTYVQYF. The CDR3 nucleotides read TGCAGTGCTAGTTTCGGGACGGGAACCACCTACGTGCAGTACTTC.

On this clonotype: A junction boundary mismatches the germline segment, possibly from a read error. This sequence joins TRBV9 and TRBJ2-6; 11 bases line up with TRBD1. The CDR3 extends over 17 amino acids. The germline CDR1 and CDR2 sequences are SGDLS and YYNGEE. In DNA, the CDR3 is TGTGCCAGCAGCGTAGGGACAGGGGGCTCTTGGGCCAACGTCCTGACTTTC. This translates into CASSVGTGGSWANVLTF.

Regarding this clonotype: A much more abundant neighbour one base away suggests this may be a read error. CDR3 in DNA: TGTACCAGCAGCTTAGCGACGAACTATGGCTACACCTTC. This encodes CTSSLATNYGYTF. The rearrangement uses TRBV7-2 and TRBJ1-2; no clear D gene. Trimming pared 0 bases from V and 2 bases from J, leaving 4 bases between. This CDR3 is 13 amino acids long. CDR1 SGHTA and CDR2 FQGNSA come from the germline V gene.

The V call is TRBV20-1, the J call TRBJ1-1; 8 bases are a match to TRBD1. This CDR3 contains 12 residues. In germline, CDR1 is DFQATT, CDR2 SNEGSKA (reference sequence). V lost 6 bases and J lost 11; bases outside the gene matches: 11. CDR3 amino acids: CSAKQGASLAFF. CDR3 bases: TGCAGTGCAAAGCAGGGGGCATCCTTGGCTTTCTTT.

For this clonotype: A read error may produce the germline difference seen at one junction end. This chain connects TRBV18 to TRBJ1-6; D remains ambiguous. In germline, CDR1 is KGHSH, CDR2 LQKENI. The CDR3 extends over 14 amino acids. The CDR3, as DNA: TGTGCCAGCTCACCACAGGGTGAGAATTCACCCCTCCATTTT. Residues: CASSPQGENSPLHF. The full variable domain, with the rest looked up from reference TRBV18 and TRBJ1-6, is NAGVMQNPRHLVRRRGQEARLRCSPMKGHSHVYWYRQLPEEGLKFMVYLQKENIIDESGMPKERFSAEFPKEGPSILRIQQVVRGDSAAYFCASSPQGENSPLHFGNGTRLTVT.

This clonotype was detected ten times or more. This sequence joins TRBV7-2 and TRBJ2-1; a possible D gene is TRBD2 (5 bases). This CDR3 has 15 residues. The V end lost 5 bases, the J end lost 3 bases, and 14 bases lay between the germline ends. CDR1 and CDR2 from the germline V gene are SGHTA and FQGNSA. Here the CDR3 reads CASSQARGSYNEQFF. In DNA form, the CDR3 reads TGTGCCAGCAGCCAGGCCCGGGGAAGCTACAATGAGCAGTTCTTC.

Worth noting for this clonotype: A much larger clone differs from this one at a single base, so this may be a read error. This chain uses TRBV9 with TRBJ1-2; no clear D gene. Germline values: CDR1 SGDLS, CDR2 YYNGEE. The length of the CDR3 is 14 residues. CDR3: CASSVGGSNYGCTF. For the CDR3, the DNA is TGTGCCAGCAGCGTAGGGGGATCTAACTATGGCTGCACCTTC.

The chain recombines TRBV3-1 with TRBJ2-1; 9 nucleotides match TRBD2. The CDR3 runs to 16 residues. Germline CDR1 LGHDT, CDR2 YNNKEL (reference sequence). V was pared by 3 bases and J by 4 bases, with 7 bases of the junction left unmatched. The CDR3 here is CASSHLAGEIYNEQFF. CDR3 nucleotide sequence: TGTGCCAGCAGCCATTTAGCGGGGGAGATATACAATGAGCAGTTCTTC.

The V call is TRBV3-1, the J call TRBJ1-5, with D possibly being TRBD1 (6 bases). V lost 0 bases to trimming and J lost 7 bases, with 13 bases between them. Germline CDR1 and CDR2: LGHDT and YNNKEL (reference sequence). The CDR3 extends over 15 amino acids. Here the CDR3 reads CASSQDPGGSQPQHF. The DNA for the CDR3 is TGTGCCAGCAGCCAAGATCCGGGGGGCAGCCAGCCCCAGCATTTT. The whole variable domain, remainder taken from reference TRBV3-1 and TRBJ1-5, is DTAVSQTPKYLVTQMGNDKSIKCEQNLGHDTMYWYKQDSKKFLKIMFSYNNKELIINETVPNRFSPKSPDKAHLNLHINSLELGDSAVYFCASSQDPGGSQPQHFGDGTRLSIL.

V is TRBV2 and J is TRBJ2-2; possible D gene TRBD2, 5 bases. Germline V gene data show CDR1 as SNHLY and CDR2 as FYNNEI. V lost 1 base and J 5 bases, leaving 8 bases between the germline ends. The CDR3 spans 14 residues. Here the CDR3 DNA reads TGTGCCAGCAGTGAAGGGTCGGGGACCGGGGAGCTGTTTTTT. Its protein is CASSEGSGTGELFF.

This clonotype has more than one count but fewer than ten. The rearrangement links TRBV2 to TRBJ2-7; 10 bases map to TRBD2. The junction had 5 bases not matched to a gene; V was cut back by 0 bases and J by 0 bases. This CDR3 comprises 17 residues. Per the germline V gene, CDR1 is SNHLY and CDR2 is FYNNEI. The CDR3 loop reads CASSEASGGPSSYEQYF. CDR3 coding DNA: TGTGCCAGCAGTGAAGCTAGCGGGGGGCCTAGCTCCTACGAGCAGTACTTC.

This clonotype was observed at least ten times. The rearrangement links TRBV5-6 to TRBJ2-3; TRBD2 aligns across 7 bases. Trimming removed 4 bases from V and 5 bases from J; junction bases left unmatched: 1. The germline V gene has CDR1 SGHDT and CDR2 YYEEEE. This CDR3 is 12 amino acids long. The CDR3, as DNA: TGTGCCAGCAGCCGGGGGGAAGATACGCAGTATTTT. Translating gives CASSRGEDTQYF.

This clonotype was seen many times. The CDR3 sequence: CASRTSPYEQYF. CDR3 coding DNA: TGTGCCAGCAGAACAAGCCCCTACGAGCAGTACTTC. V usage is TRBV12-3 or TRBV12-4 and J usage is TRBJ2-7; D is undetermined. With 6 bases removed from V and 2 bases from J, the gap between germline ends came to 8 bases. The CDR3 sequence is 12 residues long.

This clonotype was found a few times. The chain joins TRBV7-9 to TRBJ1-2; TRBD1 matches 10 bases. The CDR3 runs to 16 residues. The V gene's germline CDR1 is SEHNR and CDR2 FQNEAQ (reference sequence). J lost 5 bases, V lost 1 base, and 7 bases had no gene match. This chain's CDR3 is CASSLGDRGPGYGYTF. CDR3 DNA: TGTGCCAGCAGCTTAGGAGACAGGGGGCCTGGGTATGGCTACACCTTC. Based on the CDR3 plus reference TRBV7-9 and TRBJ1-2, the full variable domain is DTGVSQNPRHKITKRGQNVTFRCDPISEHNRLYWYRQTLGQGPEFLTYFQNEAQLEKSRLLSDRFSAERPKGSFSTLEIQRTEQGDSAMYLCASSLGDRGPGYGYTFGSGTRLTVV.

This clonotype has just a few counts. CDR3 sequence: CASSLSGIYTEAFF. For the CDR3, the DNA is TGTGCCAGCAGTCTATCGGGGATATACACTGAAGCTTTCTTT. The rearrangement uses TRBV12-3 or TRBV12-4 and TRBJ1-1; unclear D gene. Trimming shortened V by 5 bases and J by 3 bases, and 13 bases separated the two germline ends. The CDR3 length is 14 residues.

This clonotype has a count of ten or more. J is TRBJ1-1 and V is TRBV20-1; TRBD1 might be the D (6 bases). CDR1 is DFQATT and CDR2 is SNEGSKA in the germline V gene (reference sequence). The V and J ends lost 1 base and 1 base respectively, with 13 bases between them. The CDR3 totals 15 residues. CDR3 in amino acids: CSARGLWTANTEAFF. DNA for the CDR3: TGCAGTGCTAGAGGGTTGTGGACAGCGAACACTGAAGCTTTCTTT.

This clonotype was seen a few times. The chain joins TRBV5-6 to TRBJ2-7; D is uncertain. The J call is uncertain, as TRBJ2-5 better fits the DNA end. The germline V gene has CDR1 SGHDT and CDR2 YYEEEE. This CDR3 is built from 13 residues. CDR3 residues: CASSLVSEGTQYF. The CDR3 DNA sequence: TGTGCCAGCAGCTTGGTGTCGGAAGGGACCCAGTACTTC.

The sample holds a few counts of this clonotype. The DNA for the CDR3 is TGCGCCAGCAGCTTGGGCGACAACCACAATGAGCAGTTCTTC. Translated: CASSLGDNHNEQFF. This chain connects TRBV5-1 to TRBJ2-1; the D is unclear. The V end was cut by 0 bases, the J end by 5 bases, with 9 bases between. CDR1 is SGHRS, CDR2 YFSETQ, per germline. The CDR3 length is 14 residues.

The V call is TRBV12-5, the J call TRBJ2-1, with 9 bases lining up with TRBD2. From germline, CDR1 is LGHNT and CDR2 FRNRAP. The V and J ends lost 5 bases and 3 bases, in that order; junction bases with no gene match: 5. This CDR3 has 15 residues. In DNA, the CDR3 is TGTGCTAGTGGTCGGACTAGCGATATCTACAATGAGCAGTTCTTC. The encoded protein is CASGRTSDIYNEQFF.

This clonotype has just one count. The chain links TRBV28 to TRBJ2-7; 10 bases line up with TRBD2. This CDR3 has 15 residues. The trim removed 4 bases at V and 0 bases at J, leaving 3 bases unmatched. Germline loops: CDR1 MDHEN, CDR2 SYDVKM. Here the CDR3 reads CASSSVAGGSYEQYF. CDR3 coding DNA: TGTGCCAGCAGTTCCGTAGCGGGGGGCTCCTACGAGCAGTACTTC.